These 3 T cell receptor beta chains were sequenced from one sample in a study of read filtering for tumor transcriptome and immune sequencing (dated by TCRdb to the early 2020s). Sequencing was carried out with an Illumina HiSeq 4000. TCR libraries were built from roughly 400 ng RNA with the Immunoverse kit, using molecular barcoded adaptors covering alpha/delta and beta/gamma chains. TCRdb ran its own pipeline on the public reads, namely fastp trimming at Q25 and MiXCR clone calling, and kept in-frame beta chains. A single entry per CDR3 protein holds the most common genes and DNA from its merged rows. This sample holds over 25,000 distinct CDR3 sequences; approximately 14% were observed only once. The ten top clones hold roughly 44% of the sample. The sequenced sample consisted of a population of CD138-negative cells sorted from bone marrow. The sample's cell subset or site label, in plain terms: bone marrow mononuclear cells depleted of CD138+ plasma/myeloma cells by negative magnetic selection. These receptors originate from a donor aged 40 or older with multiple myeloma.

With respect to this clonotype: A much larger clone lies one base from this, so it may be a read error. The CDR3 end shows no conserved phenylalanine or tryptophan, and so a read error is likely. This chain joins TRBV7-6 and TRBJ2-2, with a weak D call TRBD1 (5 bases). The germline V and J ends were trimmed by 6 bases and 7 bases, with 15 bases remaining between them. The CDR3 is made up of 14 amino acids. Germline assignment: CDR1 SGHVS and CDR2 FNYEAQ. The CDR3 loop reads CASSSRVGGGELFL. CDR3 bases: TGTGCCAGCAGTAGCAGGGTTGGTGGCGGGGAGCTGTTTCTT.

For this clonotype: With a far larger clone one base away, a read error is the likely cause. The gene calls are TRBV5-8 and TRBJ1-1, with 7 positions matching TRBD1. The germline V gene encodes CDR1 SGHTS and CDR2 YDEGEE. CDR3 size: 14 residues. The CDR3 DNA reads TGTGCCAGCAGCTCCAGACAGGGTAACACTGAAGCTTCCTTT. Translation: CASSSRQGNTEASF. The complete variable domain, with remaining parts taken from reference TRBV5-8 and TRBJ1-1, reads EAGVTQSPTHLIKTRGQQATLRCSPISGHTSVYWYQQALGLGLQFLLWYDEGEERNRGNFPPRFSGRQFPNYSSELNVNALELEDSALYLCASSSRQGNTEASFGQGTRLTVV.

This clonotype was observed many times. The J gene is TRBJ1-1, the V gene TRBV18, with 7 bases matching TRBD1. This CDR3 is 13 amino acids long. Germline V gene lookup returns CDR1 KGHSH and CDR2 LQKENI. The V and J ends lost 2 bases and 8 bases, in that order; junction bases with no gene match: 5. CDR3 DNA sequence: TGTGCCAGCTCACCAACGAGGGACAGCGAAGCTTTCTTT. Its translation: CASSPTRDSEAFF.